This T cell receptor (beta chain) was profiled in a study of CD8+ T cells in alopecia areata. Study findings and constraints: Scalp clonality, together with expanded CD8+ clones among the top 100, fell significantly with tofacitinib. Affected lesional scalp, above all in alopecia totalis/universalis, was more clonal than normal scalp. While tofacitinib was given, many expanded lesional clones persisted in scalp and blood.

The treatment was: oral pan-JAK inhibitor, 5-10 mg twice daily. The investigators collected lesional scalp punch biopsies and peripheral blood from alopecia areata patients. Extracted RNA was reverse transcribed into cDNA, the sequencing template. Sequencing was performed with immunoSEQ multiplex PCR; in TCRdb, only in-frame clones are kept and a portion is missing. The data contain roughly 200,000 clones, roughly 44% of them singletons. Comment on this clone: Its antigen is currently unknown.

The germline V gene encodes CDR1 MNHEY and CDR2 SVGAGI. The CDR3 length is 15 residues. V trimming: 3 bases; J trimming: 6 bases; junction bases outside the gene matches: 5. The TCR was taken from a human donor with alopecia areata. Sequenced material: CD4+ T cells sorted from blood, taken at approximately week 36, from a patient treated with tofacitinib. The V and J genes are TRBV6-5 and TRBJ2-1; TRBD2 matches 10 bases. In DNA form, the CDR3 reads TGTGCCAGCAGTTATTTGAGCGGGAGGGCCAATGAGCAGTTCTTC. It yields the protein CASSYLSGRANEQFF.